Listed here is a single T cell receptor (beta chain). Its target is not known. TCRbeta library preparation incorporated unique molecular identifiers. Each CDR3 protein gets one entry after TCRdb re-called the PCR reads with MiXCR. In the table there are over 450,000 distinct CDR3 sequences, under 12% of which are singletons. The sample originates from a study of T-cell reconstitution after alpha-beta-depleted transplantation in children. Study conclusions and caveats: Two months or so post-transplant, alpha-beta T cells reportedly derived from several hundred expanded graft clones. Fresh T-cell production supplied most of the T-cell counts and diversity seen one year after transplant. In some patients, recipient T cells and intrathymic progenitors surviving conditioning explained high day-60 diversity.

The CDR3 spans 16 residues. Trimming removed 4 bases at V and 6 bases at J, with 18 bases between. Germline CDR1 reads ENHRY; CDR2 reads SYGVKD. The receptor was isolated from a child aged 2 to 10 with inherited bone marrow failure, due to receive a stem cell transplant. The V call is TRBV10-3, the J call TRBJ2-2; perhaps TRBD2 as D (6 bases). Here the sequenced sample was PBMCs, taken before TCRalphabeta/CD19-depleted stem cell transplant. The CDR3 protein is CAISVTGTPGSGELFF. The CDR3, as DNA: TGTGCCATCAGTGTTACTGGGACTCCTGGATCCGGGGAGCTGTTTTTT.